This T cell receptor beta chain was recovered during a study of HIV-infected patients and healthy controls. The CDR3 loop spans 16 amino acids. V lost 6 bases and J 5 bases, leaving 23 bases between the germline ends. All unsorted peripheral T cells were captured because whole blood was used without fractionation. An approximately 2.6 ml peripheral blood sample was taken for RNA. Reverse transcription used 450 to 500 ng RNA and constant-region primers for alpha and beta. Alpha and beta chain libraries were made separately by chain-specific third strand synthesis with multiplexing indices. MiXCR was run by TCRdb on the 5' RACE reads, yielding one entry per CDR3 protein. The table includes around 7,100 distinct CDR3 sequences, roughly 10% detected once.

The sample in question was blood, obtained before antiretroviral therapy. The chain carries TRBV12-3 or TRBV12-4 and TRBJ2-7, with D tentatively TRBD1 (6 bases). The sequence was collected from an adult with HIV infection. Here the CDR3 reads CASSPFVQGPNHEQYF. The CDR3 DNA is TGTGCCAGCAGCCCTTTCGTACAGGGTCCCAACCACGAGCAGTACTTC.